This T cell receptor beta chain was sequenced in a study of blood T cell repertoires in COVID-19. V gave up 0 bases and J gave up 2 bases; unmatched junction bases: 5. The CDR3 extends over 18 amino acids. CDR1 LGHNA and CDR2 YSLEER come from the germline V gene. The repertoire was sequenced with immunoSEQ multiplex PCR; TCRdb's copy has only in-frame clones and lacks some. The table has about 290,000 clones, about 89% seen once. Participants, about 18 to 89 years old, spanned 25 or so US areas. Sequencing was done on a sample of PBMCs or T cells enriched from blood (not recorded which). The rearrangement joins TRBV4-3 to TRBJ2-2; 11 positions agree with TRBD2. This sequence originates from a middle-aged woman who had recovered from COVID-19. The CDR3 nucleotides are TGCGCCAGCAGCCAAGAGGGACTAGCGGACCTCAACACCGGGGAGCTGTTTTTT. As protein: CASSQEGLADLNTGELFF.